The rows below give T cell receptor beta chains drawn from one sample of a study of cytomegalovirus exposure and HLA in healthy donors. Sequencing used immunoSEQ multiplex PCR; TCRdb keeps in-frame clones, though not all of them. The table lists about 120,000 clones, around four fifths of them singletons. Sequencing input: PBMCs. These receptors originate from a man aged 55-75 years in good health and CMV-seropositive. The CDR3 runs from the conserved cysteine through the conserved F or W. A D gene is named only where the DNA matches it firmly. Clone size is stated in some rows and not others, as once, few, many or a class when expanded.

j_gene: TRBJ2-7
d_gene: .
v_gene: TRBV30
abundance: .
len: 15
CDR3nt: TGTGCCTGGAGTGTAAAGTGGCTTCGGACAGACGAGCAGTACTTC
CDR3aa: CAWSVKWLRTDEQYF

j_gene: TRBJ2-1
d_gene: TRBD1
v_gene: TRBV7-2
abundance: few
len: 15
CDR3nt: TGTGCCAGCAGCTCGGGACAGGGATTCTACAATGAGCAGTTCTTC
CDR3aa: CASSSGQGFYNEQFF

j_gene: TRBJ2-5
d_gene: .
v_gene: TRBV18
abundance: .
len: 14
CDR3nt: TGTGCCAGCTCACTACAGGGTCTCCAAGAGACCCAGTACTTC
CDR3aa: CASSLQGLQETQYF

j_gene: TRBJ2-2
d_gene: .
v_gene: TRBV5-1
abundance: .
len: 13
CDR3nt: TGCGCCAGCAGCGCGGACCCGGGAGGGGAGCTGTTTTTT
CDR3aa: CASSADPGGELFF

j_gene: TRBJ2-5
d_gene: TRBD1
v_gene: TRBV2
abundance: .
len: 14
CDR3nt: TGTGCCAGCAACGCTGACAGGGGTGGCGAGACCCAGTACTTC
CDR3aa: CASNADRGGETQYF

j_gene: TRBJ2-2
d_gene: .
v_gene: TRBV9
abundance: once
len: 16
CDR3nt: TGTGCCAGCAGCGTAGGTCAGAACCAGAACACCGGGGAGCTGTTTTTT
CDR3aa: CASSVGQNQNTGELFF

j_gene: TRBJ1-4
d_gene: TRBD1
v_gene: TRBV27
abundance: .
len: 14
CDR3nt: TGTGCCAGCAGTTATCGGGACAGGGGTGAAAAACTGTTTTTT
CDR3aa: CASSYRDRGEKLFF

j_gene: TRBJ2-5
d_gene: .
v_gene: TRBV7-9
abundance: .
len: 16
CDR3nt: TGTTCCAGCAGCTCTCTACAGTATGGGTTCCGAGAGACCCAGTACTTC
CDR3aa: CSSSSLQYGFRETQYF

j_gene: TRBJ2-3
d_gene: .
v_gene: TRBV6-1
abundance: .
len: 14
CDR3nt: TGTGCCAGCGCAACTAGCCGCAGCACAGATACGCAGTATTTT
CDR3aa: CASATSRSTDTQYF

j_gene: TRBJ2-5
d_gene: .
v_gene: TRBV9
abundance: few
len: 15
CDR3nt: TGTGCCAGCAGCAGAAGCGGAACTGAAAAAGAGACCCAGTACTTC
CDR3aa: CASSRSGTEKETQYF

j_gene: TRBJ1-1
d_gene: .
v_gene: TRBV6-6
abundance: .
len: 12
CDR3nt: TGTGCCAGCACCCCAGGGATTACTGAAGCTTTCTTT
CDR3aa: CASTPGITEAFF

j_gene: TRBJ2-3
d_gene: .
v_gene: TRBV5-6
abundance: .
len: 13
CDR3nt: TGTGCCAGCAGCTTGGGGCGGCTGGATACGCAGTATTTT
CDR3aa: CASSLGRLDTQYF

j_gene: TRBJ1-1
d_gene: .
v_gene: TRBV5-1
abundance: once
len: 13
CDR3nt: TGCGCCAGCTACGGACAGCAGAACACTGAAGCTTTCTTT
CDR3aa: CASYGQQNTEAFF

j_gene: TRBJ2-1
d_gene: TRBD1
v_gene: TRBV7-2
abundance: .
len: 14
CDR3nt: TGTGCCAGCAGTTCGGACAGGGCTTACAATGAGCAGTTCTTC
CDR3aa: CASSSDRAYNEQFF

j_gene: TRBJ2-2
d_gene: TRBD1
v_gene: TRBV2
abundance: .
len: 12
CDR3nt: TGTGCCAGCAGGGAAGTACAGGGGAAGGTGTTTTTT
CDR3aa: CASREVQGKVFF

j_gene: TRBJ2-3
d_gene: .
v_gene: TRBV19
abundance: .
len: 13
CDR3nt: TGTGCCAGTAGCGGAGTTATCACAGATACGCAGTATTTT
CDR3aa: CASSGVITDTQYF

j_gene: TRBJ2-7
d_gene: .
v_gene: TRBV19
abundance: few
len: 9
CDR3nt: TGTGCCCGAACAGCCGAGCAGTACTTC
CDR3aa: CARTAEQYF

j_gene: TRBJ1-1
d_gene: .
v_gene: TRBV7-2
abundance: .
len: 15
CDR3nt: TGTGCCAGCAGCTTAGCCGTCCAGGGGAACACTGAAGCTTTCTTT
CDR3aa: CASSLAVQGNTEAFF

j_gene: TRBJ2-7
d_gene: TRBD1
v_gene: TRBV5-1
abundance: few
len: 15
CDR3nt: TGCGCCAGCAGCCTGACAGGGGGTACGACCTACGAGCAGTACTTC
CDR3aa: CASSLTGGTTYEQYF

j_gene: TRBJ1-2
d_gene: TRBD1
v_gene: TRBV6-5
abundance: once
len: 14
CDR3nt: TGTGCCAGCAGTTACACCACAGGGGGGTATGGCTACACCTTC
CDR3aa: CASSYTTGGYGYTF

j_gene: TRBJ2-7
d_gene: TRBD1
v_gene: TRBV5-1
abundance: .
len: 15
CDR3nt: TGCGCCAGCAGTTCACAAGGGGACAGTTCCTACGAGCAGTACTTC
CDR3aa: CASSSQGDSSYEQYF

j_gene: TRBJ1-4
d_gene: .
v_gene: TRBV5-5
abundance: .
len: 15
CDR3nt: TGTGCCAGCAGCTTGGCAGGGGCAACTAATGAAAAACTGTTTTTT
CDR3aa: CASSLAGATNEKLFF

j_gene: TRBJ1-5
d_gene: .
v_gene: TRBV7-8
abundance: .
len: 16
CDR3nt: TGTGCCAGCAGCTCGATGGGAGGGGTCGACAATCAGCCCCAGCATTTT
CDR3aa: CASSSMGGVDNQPQHF

j_gene: TRBJ1-5
d_gene: .
v_gene: TRBV28
abundance: .
len: 13
CDR3nt: TGTGCCAGCAGCTACAGCCCCAATCAGCCCCAGCATTTT
CDR3aa: CASSYSPNQPQHF

j_gene: TRBJ1-1
d_gene: .
v_gene: TRBV5-1
abundance: .
len: 14
CDR3nt: TGCGCCAGCAGCTTGGCGCAGGGGTGGACTGAAGCTTTCTTT
CDR3aa: CASSLAQGWTEAFF

j_gene: TRBJ2-7
d_gene: .
v_gene: TRBV6-5
abundance: .
len: 11
CDR3nt: TGTGCCAGCAGTTACCGGGGGGAGCAGTACTTC
CDR3aa: CASSYRGEQYF

j_gene: TRBJ2-1
d_gene: TRBD2
v_gene: TRBV5-1
abundance: .
len: 13
CDR3nt: TGCGCCAGCGATCTAGCGGGAGGAGCTGAGCAGTTCTTC
CDR3aa: CASDLAGGAEQFF

j_gene: TRBJ2-2
d_gene: .
v_gene: TRBV9
abundance: .
len: 15
CDR3nt: TGTGCCAGCAGCGTAGAGGCAGGGCGAGGCGGGGAGCTGTTTTTT
CDR3aa: CASSVEAGRGGELFF

j_gene: TRBJ1-2
d_gene: TRBD1
v_gene: TRBV19
abundance: .
len: 19
CDR3nt: TGTGCCAGTAGTGTGAGACAAGACGAGAGGGACAGGGTTGGCTATGGCTACACCTTC
CDR3aa: CASSVRQDERDRVGYGYTF

j_gene: TRBJ1-1
d_gene: TRBD1
v_gene: TRBV27
abundance: .
len: 17
CDR3nt: TGTGCCAGCAGTCCCAGAGGGACAGGGGGAATTTACACTGAAGCTTTCTTT
CDR3aa: CASSPRGTGGIYTEAFF

j_gene: TRBJ2-7
d_gene: .
v_gene: TRBV2
abundance: .
len: 12
CDR3nt: TGTGCCAGCATTGACAGATCCTACGAGCAGTACTTC
CDR3aa: CASIDRSYEQYF

j_gene: TRBJ1-2
d_gene: .
v_gene: TRBV4-1
abundance: .
len: 17
CDR3nt: TGCGCCAGCAGCCAAGATCAAATCGGCTGGAGTAACTATGGCTACACCTTC
CDR3aa: CASSQDQIGWSNYGYTF

j_gene: TRBJ2-5
d_gene: .
v_gene: TRBV4-1
abundance: .
len: 15
CDR3nt: TGCGCCAGCAGCCAAGATGGGGGGGCGAGGGAGACCCAGTACTTC
CDR3aa: CASSQDGGARETQYF

j_gene: TRBJ2-5
d_gene: TRBD1
v_gene: TRBV14
abundance: .
len: 19
CDR3nt: TGTGCCAGCAGCCAAGATCCCCGGGACAGGGGGGCCATTAGTGAGACCCAGTACTTC
CDR3aa: CASSQDPRDRGAISETQYF

j_gene: TRBJ2-5
d_gene: .
v_gene: TRBV9
abundance: .
len: 17
CDR3nt: TGTGCCAGCAGCCACGATCCCGACAGGATGTCACAAGAGACCCAGTACTTC
CDR3aa: CASSHDPDRMSQETQYF

j_gene: TRBJ1-2
d_gene: .
v_gene: TRBV9
abundance: .
len: 12
CDR3nt: TGTGCCAGCAGCAATCGCAGGGCTGGCTACACCTTC
CDR3aa: CASSNRRAGYTF

j_gene: TRBJ2-3
d_gene: TRBD2
v_gene: TRBV28
abundance: few
len: 17
CDR3nt: TGTGCCAGCAGTTGTACAAGGGGACTAGCGGTCACAGATACGCAGTATTTT
CDR3aa: CASSCTRGLAVTDTQYF

j_gene: TRBJ1-1
d_gene: TRBD1
v_gene: TRBV6-5
abundance: .
len: 14
CDR3nt: TGTGCCAGCAGTTCCAGACAGGGAAGGGCTGAAGCTTTCTTT
CDR3aa: CASSSRQGRAEAFF

j_gene: TRBJ2-5
d_gene: .
v_gene: TRBV6-5
abundance: .
len: 12
CDR3nt: TGTGCCAGCAGTTACACTAGACGGGAGCAGTACTTC
CDR3aa: CASSYTRREQYF

j_gene: TRBJ2-2
d_gene: TRBD1
v_gene: TRBV7-3
abundance: once
len: 14
CDR3nt: TGTGCCAGCAGCTGGACAGGGAACACCGGGGAGCTGTTTTTT
CDR3aa: CASSWTGNTGELFF

j_gene: TRBJ2-7
d_gene: TRBD2
v_gene: TRBV2
abundance: .
len: 12
CDR3nt: TGTGCCAGCAGTGAACGGGGGGGCGAGCAGTACTTC
CDR3aa: CASSERGGEQYF

j_gene: TRBJ1-2
d_gene: .
v_gene: TRBV5-3
abundance: .
len: 12
CDR3nt: TGTGCCAGAACGGGGTTAGGCTATGGCTACACCTTC
CDR3aa: CARTGLGYGYTF

j_gene: TRBJ2-3
d_gene: .
v_gene: TRBV5-1
abundance: .
len: 14
CDR3nt: TGCGCCAGCAGCTTGGCGGTCCCTACAGATACGCAGTATTTT
CDR3aa: CASSLAVPTDTQYF

j_gene: TRBJ2-1
d_gene: TRBD1
v_gene: TRBV5-1
abundance: .
len: 14
CDR3nt: TGCGCCAGCATTGACAGGGAAGCCTACAATGAGCAGTTCTTC
CDR3aa: CASIDREAYNEQFF

j_gene: TRBJ2-7
d_gene: TRBD1
v_gene: TRBV28
abundance: .
len: 16
CDR3nt: TGTGCCAGCAGTGCGGTTCGTGGGACAGGGGGCTACGAGCAGTACTTC
CDR3aa: CASSAVRGTGGYEQYF

j_gene: TRBJ1-5
d_gene: TRBD1
v_gene: TRBV27
abundance: .
len: 15
CDR3nt: TGTGCCAGCAGTCCCAGGGGGGCGGGCAATCAGCCCCAGCATTTT
CDR3aa: CASSPRGAGNQPQHF

j_gene: TRBJ1-3
d_gene: .
v_gene: TRBV16
abundance: .
len: 16
CDR3nt: TGTGCCAGCAGCCAATGGATGCCAGGGATTGAAAACACCATATATTTT
CDR3aa: CASSQWMPGIENTIYF

j_gene: TRBJ2-3
d_gene: .
v_gene: TRBV10-1
abundance: .
len: 15
CDR3nt: TGCGCCAGCAGTGATCCCCGGGGTAGAACAGATACGCAGTATTTT
CDR3aa: CASSDPRGRTDTQYF